The clone carrying this T cell receptor (beta chain) was seen once. Sequencing used immunoSEQ multiplex PCR; TCRdb keeps in-frame clones, though not all of them. The table shows under 300,000 clones, with around 89% occurring only once. The data were obtained in a study of blood T cell repertoires in COVID-19. Study information: Material from acute and convalescent COVID-19 was sourced from the United States, Italy and Spain.

Looked up from germline, CDR1 is LGHDT and CDR2 is YNNKEL (reference sequence). The CDR3 has 15 residues. Trimming took 1 base from V and 4 from J; bases not matched to a gene: 5. The chain uses TRBV3-1 (or the pseudogene TRBV3-2) and TRBJ2-7, with TRBD1 matching 9 bases. The sequence was obtained from a woman aged 55-69 years with COVID-19, enrolled during active disease. Sequenced material: peripheral blood. CDR3 DNA: TGTGCCAGCAGCCAAGTTTTCGGACAGGGGTACGAGCAGTACTTC. Translated, it gives CASSQVFGQGYEQYF.